This TCR beta chain was documented in a study of neurological immune-mediated disorders (dated by TCRdb to the late 2010s). Looking at the study overall: Among the roughly 34 multiple sclerosis patients, relapsing-remitting MS accounted for about 31 and secondary progressive MS accounted for 3. Peripheral blood TCR-beta repertoires from HTLV-I-associated myelopathy (HAM/TSP) patients, multiple sclerosis patients and healthy controls were compared by UMI-based sequencing. Alongside PBMC samples, the set of some 100 TCR-beta libraries contained longitudinal samples, technical triplicates, and paired CD4+ and CD8+ T-cell subsets that had been sorted. Of the 60 to 70 subjects in the cohort, some 14 were HAM/TSP patients, about 34 were multiple sclerosis patients, and some 20 were healthy controls. The study at large found these results: No identical CDR3 amino acid sequences were shared among expanded clones across subjects, suggesting private TCR-beta repertoires in all groups. The MS cluster was not associated with any clinical or MRI features, and the authors stated that larger cohorts are needed. In a phylogenetic analysis, the repertoires of 18 out of 34 MS patients fell into a single cluster of related CDR3 sequences, pointing to a possible signature at the repertoire level. The highest TCR clonal expansion was observed in HAM/TSP patients, whereas the lowest was observed in MS patients, even when compared with healthy controls.

cDNA synthesis used template-switch 5'RACE with a primer carrying a 10-nucleotide random unique molecular identifier tagging each TCR transcript. Over 190 million TCR-beta sequences, covering 15-18 subjects, were produced in each sequencing run. The RNeasy kit was used for extraction of total RNA. TCR-beta VDJ regions were amplified with primers for the TCR constant region and the 5'RACE anchor, using the KAPA Real-time Library Amplification kit. Sample indexes and Illumina adaptors were added in a first PCR, and a second PCR then increased library yield. After Ampure bead purification, the TCR product of roughly 650 bp was size-selected on a 2% E-gel SizeSelection system. Before pooling, libraries had their quality checked on a Bioanalyzer, their concentration measured with Qubit, and their quantity determined with the Kapa Library Quantification kit. An Illumina HiSeq 2500 was used to sequence the libraries paired-end at 2 x 150 bp. To increase sequence diversity, about 25-31% phiX was spiked into each library pool. As for how the authors treated the data: Quality-filtered reads were processed with the UMI-based MiGEC pipeline, which removed over 75% of raw TCR sequences during error correction. VDJ genes were aligned to IMGT germline references, and each clonotype was defined by a unique CDR3 amino acid sequence together with V-J genes. Clonal expansion, Shannon diversity and CDR3 relatedness (CalcPairwiseDistances, ClusterSamples) were evaluated with VDJtools, and phylogenetic trees were built with CLCbio workbench. A clone was classed as expanded if it had 8 or more unique UMIs, a cutoff based on coefficient-of-variation modelling across technical triplicates. TCRdb handled the public reads itself, with Q25 trimming in fastp and clone calling in MiXCR, and kept productive beta chains. Each record represents a unique CDR3 protein, reported with the most common genes and DNA among its rows. TCRdb's processing, not the authors', yielded these V and J calls. The sample table holds 55,000 or so distinct CDR3 sequences, of which around 4.4% were seen once. The top ten hold 2.9% of the sample.

Including the terminal cysteine and phenylalanine, the CDR3 comprises 14 residues. Just CDR3 DNA is preserved here, 42 bases in frame from base 1. According to the germline V gene, CDR1 reads SGHRS and CDR2 reads YFSETQ. The germline ends are 9 bases apart after V is trimmed by 2 bases and J by 4 bases. Unsorted PBMC libraries were generated from 2 million PBMCs stored in RNAlater at -80 °C until RNA extraction. Multiple sclerosis patients were enrolled in a US clinical protocol evaluating disease progression by magnetic resonance imaging. Peripheral blood underwent Ficoll-Hypaque density gradient centrifugation to isolate PBMCs, which were then cryopreserved in liquid nitrogen. This clonotype was observed many times. Its recognized antigen is unknown. No base quality information exists; no much larger clone differs at one position.

The chain was built from TRBV5-1 and TRBJ1-4; the D region possibly corresponds to TRBD1 (5 bases align). This clonotype was obtained from a man aged 45-60 years with multiple sclerosis. The sample was PBMCs. The DNA is as follows: TGCGCCAGCAGCTTTCAGGGATTTAATGAAAAACTGTTTTTT. It codes for CASSFQGFNEKLFF.